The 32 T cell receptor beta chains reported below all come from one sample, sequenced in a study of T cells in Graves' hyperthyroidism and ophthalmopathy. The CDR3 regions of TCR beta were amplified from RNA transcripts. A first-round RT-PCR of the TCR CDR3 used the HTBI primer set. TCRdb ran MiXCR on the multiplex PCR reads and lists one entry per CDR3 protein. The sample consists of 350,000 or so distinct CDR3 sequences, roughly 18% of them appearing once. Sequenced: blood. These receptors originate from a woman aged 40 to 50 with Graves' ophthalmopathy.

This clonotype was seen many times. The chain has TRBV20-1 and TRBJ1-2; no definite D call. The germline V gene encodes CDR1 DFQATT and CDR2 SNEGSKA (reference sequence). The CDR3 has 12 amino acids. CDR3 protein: CRPGGSDYGYTF. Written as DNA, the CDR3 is TGCAGACCCGGCGGGTCCGACTATGGCTACACCTTC.

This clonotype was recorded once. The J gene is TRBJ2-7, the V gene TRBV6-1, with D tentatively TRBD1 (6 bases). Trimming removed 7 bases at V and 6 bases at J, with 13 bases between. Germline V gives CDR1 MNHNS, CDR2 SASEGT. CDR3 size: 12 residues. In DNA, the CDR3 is TGTGCCAGCACCCAAACAGGGACCGAGCAGTACTTC. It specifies CASTQTGTEQYF.

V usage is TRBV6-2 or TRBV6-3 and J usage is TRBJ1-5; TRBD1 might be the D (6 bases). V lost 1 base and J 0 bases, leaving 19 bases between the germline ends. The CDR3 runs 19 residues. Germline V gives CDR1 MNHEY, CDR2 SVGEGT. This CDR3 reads CASSYYHRGADYSNQPQHF. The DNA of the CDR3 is TGTGCCAGCAGTTACTATCACCGGGGGGCAGATTATAGCAATCAGCCCCAGCATTTT.

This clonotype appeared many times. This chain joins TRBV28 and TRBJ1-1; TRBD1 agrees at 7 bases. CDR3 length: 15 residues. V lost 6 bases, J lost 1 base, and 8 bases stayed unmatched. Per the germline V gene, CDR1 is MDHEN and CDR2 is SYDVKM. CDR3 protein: CASSTLDRRNTEAFF. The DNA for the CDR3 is TGTGCCAGCAGCACCCTGGACAGGCGGAACACTGAAGCTTTCTTT.

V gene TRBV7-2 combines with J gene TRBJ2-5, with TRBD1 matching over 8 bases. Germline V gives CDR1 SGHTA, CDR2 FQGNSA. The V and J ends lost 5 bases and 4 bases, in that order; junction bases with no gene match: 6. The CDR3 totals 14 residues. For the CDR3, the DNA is TGTGCCAGCAGCCCAGACAGGGGTGGAGAGACCCAGTACTTC. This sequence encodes CASSPDRGGETQYF.

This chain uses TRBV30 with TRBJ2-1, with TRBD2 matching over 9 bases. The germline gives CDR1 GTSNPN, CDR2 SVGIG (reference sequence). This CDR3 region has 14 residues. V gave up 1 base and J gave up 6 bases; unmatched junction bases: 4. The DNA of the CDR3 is TGTGCCTGGAGTGGATTAGCGGGAGCCAATGAGCAGTTCTTC. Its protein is CAWSGLAGANEQFF.

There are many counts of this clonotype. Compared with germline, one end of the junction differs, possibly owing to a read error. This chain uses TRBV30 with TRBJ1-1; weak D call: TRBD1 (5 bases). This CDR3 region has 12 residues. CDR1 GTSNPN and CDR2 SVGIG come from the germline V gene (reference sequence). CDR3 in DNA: TGTGCCTGTACGCCAGGGAACGCTGAAGCTTTCTTT. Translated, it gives CACTPGNAEAFF.

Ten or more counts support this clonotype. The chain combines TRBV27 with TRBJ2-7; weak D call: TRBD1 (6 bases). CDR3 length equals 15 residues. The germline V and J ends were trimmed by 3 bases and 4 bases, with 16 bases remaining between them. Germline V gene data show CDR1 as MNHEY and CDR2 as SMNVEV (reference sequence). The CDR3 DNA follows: TGTGCCAGCAGTTTTGGGGCGGACAGAAGATACGAGCAGTACTTC. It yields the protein CASSFGADRRYEQYF.

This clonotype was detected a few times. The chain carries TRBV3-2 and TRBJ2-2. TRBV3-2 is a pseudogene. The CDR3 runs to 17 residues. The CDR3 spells CASSPGYRVPNTGELFF. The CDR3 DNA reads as TGTGCCAGCAGCCCTGGGTACCGCGTGCCAAACACCGGGGAGCTGTTTTTT.

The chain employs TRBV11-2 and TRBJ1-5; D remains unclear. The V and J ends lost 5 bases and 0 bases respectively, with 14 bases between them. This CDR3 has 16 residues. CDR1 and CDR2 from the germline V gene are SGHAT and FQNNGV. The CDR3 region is CASSRVGYYSNQPQHF. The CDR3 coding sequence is TGTGCCAGCAGCCGAGTTGGGTACTATAGCAATCAGCCCCAGCATTTT.

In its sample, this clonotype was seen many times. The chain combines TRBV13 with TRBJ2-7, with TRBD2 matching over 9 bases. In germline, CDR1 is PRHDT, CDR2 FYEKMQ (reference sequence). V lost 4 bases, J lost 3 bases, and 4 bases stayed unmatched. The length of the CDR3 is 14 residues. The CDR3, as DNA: TGTGCCAGCAGCTCGGGACTAGCAGGCTACGAGCAGTACTTC. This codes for CASSSGLAGYEQYF. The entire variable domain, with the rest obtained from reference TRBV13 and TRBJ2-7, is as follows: AAGVIQSPRHLIKEKRETATLKCYPIPRHDTVYWYQQGPGQDPQFLISFYEKMQSDKGSIPDRFSAQQFSDYHSELNMSSLELGDSALYFCASSSGLAGYEQYFGPGTRLTVT.

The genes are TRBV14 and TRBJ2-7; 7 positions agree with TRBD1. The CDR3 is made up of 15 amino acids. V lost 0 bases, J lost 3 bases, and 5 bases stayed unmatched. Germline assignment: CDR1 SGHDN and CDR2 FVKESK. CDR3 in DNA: TGTGCCAGCAGCCAAGAGGTCAGGGGGTTCTACGAGCAGTACTTC. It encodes CASSQEVRGFYEQYF.

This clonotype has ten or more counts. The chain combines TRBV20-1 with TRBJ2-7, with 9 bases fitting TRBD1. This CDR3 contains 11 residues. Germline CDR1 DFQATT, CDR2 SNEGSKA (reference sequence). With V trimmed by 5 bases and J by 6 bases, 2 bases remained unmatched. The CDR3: CSAGTGPEQYF. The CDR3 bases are TGCAGTGCTGGGACAGGGCCCGAGCAGTACTTC.

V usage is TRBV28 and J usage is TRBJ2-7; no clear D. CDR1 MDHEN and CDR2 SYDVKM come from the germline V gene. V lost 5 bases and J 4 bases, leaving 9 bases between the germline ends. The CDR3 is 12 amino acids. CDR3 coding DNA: TGTGCCAGCAGTCTCAATATGTACGAGCAGTACTTC. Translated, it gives CASSLNMYEQYF. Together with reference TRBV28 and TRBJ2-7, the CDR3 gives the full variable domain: DVKVTQSSRYLVKRTGEKVFLECVQDMDHENMFWYRQDPGLGLRLIYFSYDVKMKEKGDIPEGYSVSREKKERFSLILESASTNQTSMYLCASSLNMYEQYFGPGTRLTVT.

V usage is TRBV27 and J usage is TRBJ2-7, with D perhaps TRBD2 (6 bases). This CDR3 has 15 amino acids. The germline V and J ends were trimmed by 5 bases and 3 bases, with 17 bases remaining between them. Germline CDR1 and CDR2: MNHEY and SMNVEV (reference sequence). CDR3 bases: TGTGCCAGCAGTCCGACCCCAGGGAGGAACTACGAGCAGTACTTC. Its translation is CASSPTPGRNYEQYF.

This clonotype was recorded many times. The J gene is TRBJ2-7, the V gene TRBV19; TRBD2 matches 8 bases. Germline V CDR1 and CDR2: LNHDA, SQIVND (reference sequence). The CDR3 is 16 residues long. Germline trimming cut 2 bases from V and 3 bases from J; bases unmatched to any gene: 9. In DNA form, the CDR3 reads TGTGCCAGTAGTATACAGAGCGGGAGAAGCCTCTACGAGCAGTACTTC. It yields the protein CASSIQSGRSLYEQYF.

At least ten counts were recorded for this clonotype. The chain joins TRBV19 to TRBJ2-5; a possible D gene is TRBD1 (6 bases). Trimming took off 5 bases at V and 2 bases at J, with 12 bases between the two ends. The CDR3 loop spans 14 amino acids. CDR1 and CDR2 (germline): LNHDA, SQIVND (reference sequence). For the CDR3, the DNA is TGTGCCAGTAGTGCCGGACAGTTACAAGAGACCCAGTACTTC. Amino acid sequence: CASSAGQLQETQYF.

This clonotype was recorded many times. CDR3 amino acids: CAWSVRGNYGYTF. CDR3 nucleotide sequence: TGTGCCTGGAGTGTACGAGGGAACTATGGCTACACCTTC. The chain uses TRBV30 and TRBJ1-2; no clear D. The CDR3 extends over 13 amino acids. Trimming removed 0 bases from V and 2 bases from J, with 7 bases in between. Germline CDR1 GTSNPN, CDR2 SVGIG (reference sequence).

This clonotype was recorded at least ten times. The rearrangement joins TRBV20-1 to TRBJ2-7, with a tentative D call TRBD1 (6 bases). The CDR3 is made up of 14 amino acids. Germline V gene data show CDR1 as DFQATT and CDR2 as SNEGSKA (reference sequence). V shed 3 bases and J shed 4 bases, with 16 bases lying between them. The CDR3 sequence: CSASDSGTLYEQYF. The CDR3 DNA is TGCAGTGCTAGTGACTCCGGGACACTTTACGAGCAGTACTTC.

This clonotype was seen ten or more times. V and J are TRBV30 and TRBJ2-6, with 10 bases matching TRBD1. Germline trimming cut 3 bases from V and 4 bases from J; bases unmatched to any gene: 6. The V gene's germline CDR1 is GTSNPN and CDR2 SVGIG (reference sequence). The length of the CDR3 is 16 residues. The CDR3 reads CAWRWTGGSGANVLTF. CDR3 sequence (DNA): TGTGCCTGGAGATGGACAGGGGGTTCAGGGGCCAACGTCCTGACTTTC.

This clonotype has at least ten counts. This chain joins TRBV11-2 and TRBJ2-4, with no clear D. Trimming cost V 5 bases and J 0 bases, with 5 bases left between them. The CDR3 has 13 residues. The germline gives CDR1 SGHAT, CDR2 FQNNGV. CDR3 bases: TGTGCCAGCAGCCAGATAGCCAAAAACATTCAGTACTTC. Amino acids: CASSQIAKNIQYF.

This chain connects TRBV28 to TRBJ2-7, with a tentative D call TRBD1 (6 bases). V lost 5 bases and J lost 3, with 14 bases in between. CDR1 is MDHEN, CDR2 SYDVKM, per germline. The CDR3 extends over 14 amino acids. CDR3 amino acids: CASSLPRQVYEQYF. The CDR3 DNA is TGTGCCAGCAGTCTCCCACGACAGGTCTACGAGCAGTACTTC.

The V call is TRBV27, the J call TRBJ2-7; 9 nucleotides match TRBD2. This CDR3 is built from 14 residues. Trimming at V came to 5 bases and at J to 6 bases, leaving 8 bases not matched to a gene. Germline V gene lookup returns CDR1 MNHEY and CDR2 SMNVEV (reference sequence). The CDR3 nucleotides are TGTGCCAGCAGTGATCCGGGACTAGCCGGCGAGCAGTACTTC. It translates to CASSDPGLAGEQYF.

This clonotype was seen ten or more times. CDR3 bases: TGTGCCAGCAGCTATACAGGGGGAAACACCGGGGAGCTGTTTTTT. Amino acid sequence: CASSYTGGNTGELFF. The gene calls are TRBV7-2 and TRBJ2-2; 8 bases map to TRBD1. CDR3 length equals 15 residues. Germline CDR1 is SGHTA and CDR2 is FQGNSA. J lost 2 bases, V lost 4 bases, and 3 bases had no gene match.

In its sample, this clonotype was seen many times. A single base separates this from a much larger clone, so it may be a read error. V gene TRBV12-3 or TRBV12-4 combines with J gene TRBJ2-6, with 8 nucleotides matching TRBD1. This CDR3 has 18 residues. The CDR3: CASSSSGTGSSGANALTF. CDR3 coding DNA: TGTGCCAGCAGCTCCTCCGGGACAGGCAGCTCTGGGGCCAACGCCCTGACTTTC.

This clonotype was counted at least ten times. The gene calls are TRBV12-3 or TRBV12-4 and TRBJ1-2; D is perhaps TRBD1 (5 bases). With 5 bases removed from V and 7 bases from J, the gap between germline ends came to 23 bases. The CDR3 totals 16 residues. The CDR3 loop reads CASSPSGVNAQGGYTF. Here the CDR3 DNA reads TGTGCCAGCAGTCCCTCCGGGGTAAACGCTCAGGGTGGCTACACCTTC.

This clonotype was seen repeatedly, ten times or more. The CDR3 DNA is TGTGCCAGCAGTGAAAGGACGGCGAATCAGCCCCAGCATTTT. Residues: CASSERTANQPQHF. This chain connects TRBV6-1 to TRBJ1-5; D gene uncertain. Trimming shortened V by 2 bases and J by 4 bases, and 9 bases separated the two germline ends. CDR3 size: 14 residues. Germline V gene data show CDR1 as MNHNS and CDR2 as SASEGT.

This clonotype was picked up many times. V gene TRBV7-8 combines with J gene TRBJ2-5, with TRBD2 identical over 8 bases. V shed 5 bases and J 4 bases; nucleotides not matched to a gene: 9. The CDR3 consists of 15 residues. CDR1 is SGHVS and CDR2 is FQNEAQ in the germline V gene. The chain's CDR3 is CASSPNSGKGETQYF. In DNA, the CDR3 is TGTGCCAGCAGCCCAAATAGCGGGAAGGGAGAGACCCAGTACTTC.

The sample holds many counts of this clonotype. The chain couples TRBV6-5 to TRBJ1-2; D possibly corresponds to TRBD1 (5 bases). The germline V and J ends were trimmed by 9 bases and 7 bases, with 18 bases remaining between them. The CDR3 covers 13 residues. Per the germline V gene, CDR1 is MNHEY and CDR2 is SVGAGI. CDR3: CASITGRGGGYTF. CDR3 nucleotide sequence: TGTGCCAGTATCACGGGACGGGGTGGTGGCTACACCTTC.

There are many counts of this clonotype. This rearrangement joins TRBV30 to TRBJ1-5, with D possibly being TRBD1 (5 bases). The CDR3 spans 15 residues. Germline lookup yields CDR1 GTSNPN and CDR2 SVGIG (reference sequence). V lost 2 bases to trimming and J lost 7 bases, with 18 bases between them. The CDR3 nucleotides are TGTGCCTGGAGTACGGGGGGGGTGCGTCGGCAGCCCCAGCATTTT. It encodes CAWSTGGVRRQPQHF.

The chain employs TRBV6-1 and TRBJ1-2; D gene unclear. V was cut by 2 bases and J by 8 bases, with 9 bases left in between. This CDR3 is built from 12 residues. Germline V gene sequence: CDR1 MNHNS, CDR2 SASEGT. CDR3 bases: TGTGCCAGCAGTGAATCATTGAGGGGCTACACCTTC. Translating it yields CASSESLRGYTF.

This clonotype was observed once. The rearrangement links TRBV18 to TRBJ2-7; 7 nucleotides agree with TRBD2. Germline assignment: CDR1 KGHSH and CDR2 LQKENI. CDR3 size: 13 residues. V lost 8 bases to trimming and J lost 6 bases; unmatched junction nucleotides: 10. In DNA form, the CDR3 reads TGTGCCAGCAGCCAAGAACTAGCGCGCGAGCAGTACTTC. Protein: CASSQELAREQYF.